The sequence of this T cell receptor (beta chain) was determined in a study of blood T cells in healthy people across ages. This clonotype was seen only a few times. The antigen remains undetermined. One junction end does not reproduce the germline sequence, and a read error may be involved. Regarding the study as a whole: A conclusive naive versus antigen-experienced comparison was prevented by the unsorted PBMCs.

A second PCR, run for about 7 to 11 cycles, used a sample-barcoded 5' primer plus a J-beta primer mix. TCRdb reprocessed the 5' RACE reads with MiXCR, giving one entry per CDR3 protein. The sample lists about 760,000 distinct CDR3 sequences, roughly 25% occurring once. This sample also belongs to another study, concerning T cells of mothers and their children.

This clonotype originated in a boy aged 5-17 years in good health. Sequenced sample: blood.

The CDR3 sequence: CASSLGGLPIF. For the CDR3, the DNA is TGTGCCAGCAGTTTAGGAGGGCTGCCCATCTTC. V usage is TRBV12-3 or TRBV12-4 and J usage is TRBJ1-2; D unclear. The CDR3 length is 11 residues.